The 28 T cell receptor beta chains reported below all come from one sample, sequenced in a study of T cell repertoires in cytomegalovirus infection. TCRdb analysed the reads with MiXCR anew, one entry per CDR3 protein. Here the sample spans 250,000 to 300,000 distinct CDR3 sequences, approximately 8.3% being singletons. Sequenced sample: PBMCs. All receptors derive from a human donor in good health (CMV status not recorded). Some clones in this sample may be carry-over from other donors' samples.

The chain is built from TRBV7-2 and TRBJ2-2, with 7 bases fitting TRBD1. CDR1 is SGHTA and CDR2 is FQGNSA in the germline V gene. The CDR3 is 16 residues long. The V gene end was trimmed by 1 base and the J gene end by 5 bases; junction bases not matched to a gene: 7. The CDR3 loop reads CASSLDPTGVTGELFF. The CDR3 DNA reads TGTGCCAGCAGCTTAGATCCTACAGGGGTTACCGGGGAGCTGTTTTTT.

This clonotype has at least ten counts. This chain links TRBV6-2 or TRBV6-3 with TRBJ2-7; D might be TRBD1 (5 bases). V was pared by 0 bases and J by 2 bases, with 14 bases between. CDR1 and CDR2 from the germline V gene are MNHEY and SVGEGT. CDR3 length: 16 amino acids. The CDR3 loop reads CASSYSSQGLPYEQYF. Here the CDR3 DNA reads TGTGCCAGCAGTTACTCGAGCCAGGGATTACCCTACGAGCAGTACTTC.

This clonotype was observed at least ten times. The chain links TRBV7-2 to TRBJ2-3; D gene ambiguous. Per germline, CDR1 SGHTA and CDR2 FQGNSA. V dropped 2 bases and J dropped 0 bases, with 9 bases sitting between them. The CDR3 consists of 15 residues. CDR3 in DNA: TGTGCCAGCAGCTTATTAGCATCTAGCACAGATACGCAGTATTTT. It encodes CASSLLASSTDTQYF.

A note on this clonotype: The junction differs from germline at one of its ends, possibly a read error. DNA for the CDR3: TGTGGGGGCTACGGTGGGGCCAACGTCCTGACTTTC. Translating gives CGGYGGANVLTF. This rearrangement joins TRBV20-1 to TRBJ2-6; possible D gene TRBD1, 6 bases. Germline V gene lookup returns CDR1 DFQATT and CDR2 SNEGSKA (reference sequence). The CDR3 sequence is 12 residues long.

The genes are TRBV28 and TRBJ2-5; D gene ambiguous. Per the germline V gene, CDR1 is MDHEN and CDR2 is SYDVKM. The CDR3 is 13 amino acids. The ends were cut back, 6 bases at V and 4 bases at J, with 12 bases in the middle. The CDR3 loop reads CASSSRAPETQYF. CDR3 sequence (DNA): TGTGCCAGCAGCTCCCGGGCGCCAGAGACCCAGTACTTC.

This clonotype was seen repeatedly, ten times or more. The chain couples TRBV12-3 or TRBV12-4 to TRBJ1-1, with D possibly being TRBD1 (5 bases). The CDR3 consists of 14 residues. Trimming removed 4 bases from V and 2 bases from J, with 11 bases in between. For the CDR3, the DNA is TGTGCCAGCAGTTATCAGGGATTAAACACTGAAGCTTTCTTT. This encodes CASSYQGLNTEAFF.

This clonotype was recorded many times. The chain employs TRBV29-1 and TRBJ2-3; no definite D call. Per the germline V gene, CDR1 is SQVTM and CDR2 is ANQGSEA. V lost 0 bases and J lost 1, with 8 bases in between. CDR3 length: 14 residues. CDR3 coding DNA: TGCAGCGTTGAAGAGAGTCCAGGCACAGATACGCAGTATTTT. Protein sequence: CSVEESPGTDTQYF.

The chain employs TRBV7-2 and TRBJ2-2; D not resolved. The CDR3 covers 16 residues. V lost 6 bases and J 4 bases, leaving 18 bases between the germline ends. Germline CDR1 SGHTA, CDR2 FQGNSA. CDR3 nucleotide sequence: TGTGCCAGCAGTTCGGAGCGTGTACAGATCACCGGGGAGCTGTTTTTT. This gives the protein CASSSERVQITGELFF.

The genes are TRBV7-2 and TRBJ2-1; 8 bases are a match to TRBD2. Germline trimming cut 3 bases from V and 2 bases from J; bases unmatched to any gene: 12. The CDR3 loop spans 18 amino acids. Germline loops: CDR1 SGHTA, CDR2 FQGNSA. CDR3 nucleotide sequence: TGTGCCAGCAGCTTTGGCGCCCCAGCGGGAGCGACCTACAATGAGCAGTTCTTC. Translating gives CASSFGAPAGATYNEQFF.

This clonotype was seen at least ten times. The rearrangement links TRBV7-2 to TRBJ1-5, with D perhaps TRBD1 (6 bases). The V end was cut by 5 bases, the J end by 2 bases, with 10 bases between. The CDR3 loop spans 14 amino acids. The germline V gene has CDR1 SGHTA and CDR2 FQGNSA. CDR3 in DNA: TGTGCCAGCAGCCGGACAGTCGGCAATCAGCCCCAGCATTTT. This sequence encodes CASSRTVGNQPQHF.

The chain recombines TRBV5-6 with TRBJ2-5; no clear D gene. This CDR3 is 13 amino acids long. Germline CDR1 is SGHDT and CDR2 is YYEEEE. V was trimmed by 1 base and J by 5 bases, leaving 9 bases between them. CDR3 residues: CASSLLGKETQYF. The DNA of the CDR3 is TGTGCCAGCAGCTTGCTAGGGAAGGAGACCCAGTACTTC.

There are many counts of this clonotype. The J gene is TRBJ1-1, the V gene TRBV5-1; no clear D gene. The V end lost 0 bases, the J end lost 8 bases, and 11 bases lay between the germline ends. The CDR3 is 13 amino acids. Germline values: CDR1 SGHRS, CDR2 YFSETQ. The CDR3 coding sequence is TGCGCCAGCAGCTTGGCCAGGCAGAAGGAAGCTTTCTTT. Amino acid sequence: CASSLARQKEAFF.

In the case of this clonotype: This may arise from a read error, as a much more abundant clone is one base away. This chain links TRBV7-2 with TRBJ2-7; D might be TRBD1 or TRBD2, each matching 5 bases. V lost 5 bases and J lost 6, with 17 bases in between. Germline V CDR1 and CDR2: SGHTA, FQGNSA. CDR3 size: 14 residues. CDR3 sequence (DNA): TGTGCCAGCAGCCGACTGGGAGCCCAGGGCGAGCAGTACTTC. Its translation: CASSRLGAQGEQYF.

In this sample, this clonotype turned up a few times. The rearrangement joins TRBV27 to TRBJ2-5, with D possibly matching TRBD2 (5 bases). V lost 3 bases and J 3 bases, leaving 17 bases between the germline ends. This CDR3 contains 16 residues. From germline, CDR1 is MNHEY and CDR2 SMNVEV (reference sequence). The CDR3 spells CASSFGGLARKETQYF. The CDR3 DNA reads as TGTGCCAGCAGTTTTGGCGGGCTAGCACGGAAAGAGACCCAGTACTTC.

The sample holds many counts of this clonotype. The rearrangement uses TRBV28 and TRBJ2-7; D remains unclear. In germline, CDR1 is MDHEN, CDR2 SYDVKM. The V and J ends lost 3 bases and 4 bases respectively, with 13 bases between them. The CDR3 spans 14 residues. In nucleotides, the CDR3 is TGTGCCAGCAGTTTGGTCGGCCGTTATTACGAGCAGTACTTC. The encoded protein is CASSLVGRYYEQYF.

This clonotype was seen only a few times. V usage is TRBV20-1 and J usage is TRBJ2-1, with 11 bases fitting TRBD2. Germline values: CDR1 DFQATT, CDR2 SNEGSKA (reference sequence). V lost 3 bases, J lost 7 bases, and 8 bases stayed unmatched. This CDR3 has 15 amino acids. The CDR3 region has the DNA TGCAGTGCTAGGGTTAGCGGGGGGGCAAGGAATGAGCAGTTCTTC. Protein sequence: CSARVSGGARNEQFF.

This clonotype has ten or more counts. The gene calls are TRBV5-8 and TRBJ2-2; 9 bases map to TRBD1. J gave up 1 base and V 0 bases, and 1 base lay outside the gene matches. Germline CDR1 is SGHTS and CDR2 is YDEGEE. This CDR3 is built from 16 residues. The CDR3 here is CASSLGGQGNTGELFF. CDR3 in DNA: TGTGCCAGCAGCTTGGGGGGACAGGGGAACACCGGGGAGCTGTTTTTT.

The rearrangement joins TRBV7-2 to TRBJ2-1, with D perhaps matching TRBD1 (6 bases). The CDR3 extends over 15 amino acids. The V gene lost 5 bases and the J gene lost 10 bases, with 21 bases spanning the gap. Germline V gene sequence: CDR1 SGHTA, CDR2 FQGNSA. For the CDR3, the DNA is TGTGCCAGCAGCCCACATCCCCAGGGGCAGCAGGAGCAGTTCTTC. This codes for CASSPHPQGQQEQFF.

This clonotype was recorded many times. The chain recombines TRBV7-9 with TRBJ2-1; 7 bases line up with TRBD1. Germline CDR1 reads SEHNR; CDR2 reads FQNEAQ (reference sequence). The CDR3 is 14 amino acids. V dropped 0 bases and J dropped 6; count of bases not matched to a gene: 2. The CDR3 bases are TGTGCCAGCAGCTTAGCGGGACAGTCCAATGAGCAGTTCTTC. Its protein product is CASSLAGQSNEQFF.

The chain carries TRBV4-1 and TRBJ1-1; tentative D call: TRBD1 (5 bases). The CDR3 sequence is 13 residues long. Trimming took 3 bases from V and 7 from J, leaving 12 bases between them. CDR1 MGHRA and CDR2 YSYEKL come from the germline V gene. The CDR3 here is CASSQWGLSEAFF. In nucleotides, the CDR3 is TGCGCCAGCAGCCAGTGGGGCTTGAGTGAAGCTTTCTTT.

This clonotype was observed many times. This chain connects TRBV7-2 to TRBJ1-5; unclear D gene. From germline, CDR1 is SGHTA and CDR2 FQGNSA. V lost 1 base and J 10 bases, leaving 11 bases between the germline ends. The CDR3 loop spans 13 amino acids. The CDR3 region is CASSLEMQAPQHF. In DNA, the CDR3 is TGTGCCAGCAGCTTAGAAATGCAGGCCCCCCAGCATTTT.

CDR3 bases: TGTGCCAGCAGGATACAGGGGGCGAACACCGGGGAGCTGTTTTTT. It translates to CASRIQGANTGELFF. The V call is TRBV28, the J call TRBJ2-2; 8 bases are shared with TRBD1. The length of the CDR3 is 15 residues. Germline CDR1 MDHEN, CDR2 SYDVKM. After removal of 6 bases from V and 0 bases from J, the junction contained 3 bases not matched to a gene.

Many counts were recorded for this clonotype. The chain carries TRBV7-6 and TRBJ2-1, with TRBD2 identical over 8 bases. Trimming removed 1 base from V and 5 bases from J; junction bases left unmatched: 13. This CDR3 comprises 18 residues. CDR1 is SGHVS and CDR2 is FNYEAQ in the germline V gene. This chain's CDR3 is CASSLGLSPGLGHNEQFF. The CDR3 DNA reads TGTGCCAGCAGCTTAGGCCTATCCCCGGGACTAGGTCACAATGAGCAGTTCTTC.

This clonotype was observed at least ten times. V usage is TRBV7-2 and J usage is TRBJ2-3; no clear D. CDR3 length: 13 amino acids. Looked up from germline, CDR1 is SGHTA and CDR2 is FQGNSA. V lost 5 bases to trimming and J lost 5 bases, with 11 bases between them. In nucleotides, the CDR3 is TGTGCCAGCAGCCCGGCCAGAGAAGATACGCAGTATTTT. Encoded protein: CASSPAREDTQYF.

This clonotype appeared many times. V gene TRBV7-2 combines with J gene TRBJ1-2; D perhaps matches TRBD1 (6 bases). Trimming took off 2 bases at V and 8 bases at J, with 12 bases between the two ends. CDR1 and CDR2 (germline): SGHTA, FQGNSA. The length of the CDR3 is 13 residues. This CDR3 is CASSLIKDSGYTF. The DNA of the CDR3 is TGTGCCAGCAGCTTAATAAAGGACAGCGGCTACACCTTC.

This clonotype was counted ten times or more. V usage is TRBV4-3 and J usage is TRBJ2-1; D is unclear. Germline loops: CDR1 LGHNA, CDR2 YSLEER. Trimming pared 0 bases from V and 4 bases from J, leaving 7 bases between. This CDR3 spans 14 amino acids. CDR3 region: CASSQDLNYNEQFF. The CDR3 DNA reads as TGCGCCAGCAGCCAAGATCTCAATTACAATGAGCAGTTCTTC.

The chain joins TRBV29-1 to TRBJ1-4; 10 bases map to TRBD1. Germline V gene sequence: CDR1 SQVTM, CDR2 ANQGSEA. This CDR3 has 16 amino acids. Trimming cost V 0 bases and J 12 bases; bases outside gene matches: 13. The CDR3: CSVEDQEGQGVGQLFF. CDR3 bases: TGCAGCGTTGAAGATCAAGAAGGACAGGGGGTCGGGCAACTGTTTTTT.

This clonotype was seen repeatedly, ten times or more. This chain connects TRBV11-2 to TRBJ2-3, with 9 bases lining up with TRBD2. The CDR3 contains 15 residues. Germline V gene lookup returns CDR1 SGHAT and CDR2 FQNNGV. Germline trimming cut 5 bases from V and 4 bases from J; bases unmatched to any gene: 7. DNA of the CDR3: TGTGCCAGCAGCCACGTTAGCGGGAGTTCAGATACGCAGTATTTT. Translating it yields CASSHVSGSSDTQYF.